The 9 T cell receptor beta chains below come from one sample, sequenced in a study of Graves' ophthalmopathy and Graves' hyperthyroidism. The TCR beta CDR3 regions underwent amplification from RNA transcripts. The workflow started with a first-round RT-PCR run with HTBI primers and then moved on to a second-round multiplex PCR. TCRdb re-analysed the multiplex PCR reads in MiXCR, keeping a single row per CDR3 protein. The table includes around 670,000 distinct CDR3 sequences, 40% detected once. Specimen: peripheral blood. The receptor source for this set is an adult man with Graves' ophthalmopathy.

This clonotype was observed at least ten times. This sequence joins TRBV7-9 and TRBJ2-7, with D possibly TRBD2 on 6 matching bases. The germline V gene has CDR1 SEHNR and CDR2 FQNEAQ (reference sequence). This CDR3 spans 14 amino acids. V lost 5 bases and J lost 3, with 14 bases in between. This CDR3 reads CASSPTAGSYEQYF. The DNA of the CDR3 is TGTGCCAGCAGCCCTACGGCGGGGAGCTACGAGCAGTACTTC.

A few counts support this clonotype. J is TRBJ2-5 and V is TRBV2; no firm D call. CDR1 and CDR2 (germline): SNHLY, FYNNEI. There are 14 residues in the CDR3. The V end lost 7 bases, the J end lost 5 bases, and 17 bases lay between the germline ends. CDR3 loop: CASTRNSFWETQYF. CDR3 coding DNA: TGTGCCAGCACGCGAAATAGCTTTTGGGAGACCCAGTACTTC.

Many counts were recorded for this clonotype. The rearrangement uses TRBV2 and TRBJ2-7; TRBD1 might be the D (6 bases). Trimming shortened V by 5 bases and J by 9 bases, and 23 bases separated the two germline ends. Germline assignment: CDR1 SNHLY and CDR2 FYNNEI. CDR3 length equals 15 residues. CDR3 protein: CASSPTGIGYVGQYF. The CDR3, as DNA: TGTGCCAGCAGTCCGACAGGAATTGGCTACGTCGGGCAGTACTTC.

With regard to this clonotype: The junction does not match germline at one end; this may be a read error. DNA for the CDR3: TGCGCCAGCAGCTTAGACAGGAATCAGCCCCATCATTTT. This encodes CASSLDRNQPHHF. The V gene is TRBV7-9, the J gene TRBJ1-5, with TRBD1 as a possible D gene (6 bases). CDR1 and CDR2 (germline): SEHNR, FQNEAQ (reference sequence). The CDR3 consists of 13 residues.

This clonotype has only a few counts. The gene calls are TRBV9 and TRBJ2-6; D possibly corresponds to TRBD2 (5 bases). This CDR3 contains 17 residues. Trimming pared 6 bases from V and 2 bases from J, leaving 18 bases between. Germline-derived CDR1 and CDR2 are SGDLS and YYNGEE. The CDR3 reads CASTRGTARAGANVLTF. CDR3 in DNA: TGTGCCAGCACCAGAGGAACAGCGAGGGCTGGGGCCAACGTCCTGACTTTC.

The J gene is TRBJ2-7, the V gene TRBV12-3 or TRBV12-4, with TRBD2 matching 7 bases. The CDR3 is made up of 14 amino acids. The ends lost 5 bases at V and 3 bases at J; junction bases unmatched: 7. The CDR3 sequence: CASSEVGGGYEQYF. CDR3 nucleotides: TGTGCCAGCAGTGAAGTCGGCGGGGGCTACGAGCAGTACTTC.

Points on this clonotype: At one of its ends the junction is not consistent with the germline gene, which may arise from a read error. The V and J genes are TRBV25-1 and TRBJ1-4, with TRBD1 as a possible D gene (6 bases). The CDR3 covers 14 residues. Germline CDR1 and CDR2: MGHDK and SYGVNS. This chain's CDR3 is CASSSRTANEELFF. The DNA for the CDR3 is TGTGCCAGTAGTTCCCGGACAGCTAATGAAGAACTGTTTTTT.

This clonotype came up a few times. CDR3 nucleotide sequence: TGCAGTGCTACCAAGCAGGGGGCGCGCGACGAGCAGTACTTC. It translates to CSATKQGARDEQYF. The J gene is TRBJ2-7, the V gene TRBV20-1; TRBD1 aligns across 8 bases. The CDR3 contains 14 residues. Trimming took 4 bases from V and 5 from J; bases not matched to a gene: 10. The germline gives CDR1 DFQATT, CDR2 SNEGSKA (reference sequence).

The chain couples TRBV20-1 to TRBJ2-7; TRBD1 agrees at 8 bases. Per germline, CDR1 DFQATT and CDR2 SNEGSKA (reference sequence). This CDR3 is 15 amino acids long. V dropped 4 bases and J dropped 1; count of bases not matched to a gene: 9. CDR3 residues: CSAKDRAWGSYEQYF. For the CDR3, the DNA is TGCAGTGCTAAGGACAGGGCCTGGGGATCCTACGAGCAGTACTTC.